This TCR beta chain was recorded in a study of cytomegalovirus exposure and HLA in healthy donors. Study findings and constraints: An assumption of roughly uniform sequencing depth across donors underlay the presence/absence analyses. A later analysis showed that HLA-associated TCR beta chains had undergone more clonal expansion than equally common others. Analysis was carried out at a later point, and it linked a missense DCLRE1C variant to TCR beta V- and J-gene trimming. V segments that were indistinguishable, TRBV6-2 and TRBV6-3 among them, were omitted from analysis.

This CDR3 has 14 residues. Germline V gene lookup returns CDR1 SGHTA and CDR2 FQGNSA. Of note for this clone: What it binds is not known.

It was with 60 Vbeta and 13 Jbeta primers that the PCR ran. Clones were sequenced by immunoSEQ multiplex PCR, and TCRdb holds only the in-frame ones, with some missing. The data contain approximately 170,000 clones, approximately 80% of them singletons. The J gene is TRBJ2-5, the V gene TRBV7-2, with D perhaps TRBD1 (5 bases). The last part of the DNA fits TRBJ2-7 better; the J call may be wrong. The sequenced sample consisted of PBMCs. The clonotype originates from a woman in her 40s in good health and CMV-seropositive. In DNA, the CDR3 is TGTGCCAGCACCCCGGTGGCAGGGTCGTACGAGCAGTACTTC. As protein: CASTPVAGSYEQYF.